These T cell receptor beta chains were read from a single sample in a study of breast tumors, draining lymph nodes, adjacent tissues. TCRdb reprocessed the multiplex PCR reads with MiXCR, giving one entry per CDR3 protein. The table lists 270,000 or so distinct CDR3 sequences, about 30% of them singletons. The sample was axillary lymph node tissue. The receptors derive from a female donor with breast cancer. Some clones in this sample may be carry-over from other donors' samples. The CDR3 runs from the conserved cysteine through the conserved F or W. The D gene is left open where the match is weak. Only some rows state a clone size, as once, few, many or a class for expanded clones.

clone_size: few; d_call: TRBD1; v_call: TRBV10-2; j_call: TRBJ1-1; cdr3_aa: CASMAGGFTEAFF; cdr3_nt: TGCGCCAGCATGGCAGGGGGCTTCACTGAAGCTTTCTTT
clone_size: many; d_call: NA; v_call: TRBV7-6; j_call: TRBJ2-5; cdr3_aa: CASSLAVEETQYF; cdr3_nt: TGTGCCAGCAGCTTAGCTGTCGAAGAGACCCAGTACTTC
clone_size: many; d_call: TRBD1; v_call: TRBV20-1; j_call: TRBJ2-7; cdr3_aa: CSGGQGAGHEQYF; cdr3_nt: TGCAGTGGTGGGCAGGGGGCTGGCCACGAGCAGTACTTC
clone_size: NA; d_call: NA; v_call: TRBV12-3/TRBV12-4; j_call: TRBJ2-7; cdr3_aa: CASSFAGLIYEQYF; cdr3_nt: TGTGCCAGCAGTTTCGCGGGACTGATCTACGAGCAGTACTTC
clone_size: NA; d_call: TRBD2; v_call: TRBV7-8; j_call: TRBJ2-3; cdr3_aa: CASSLARASGNTDTQYF; cdr3_nt: TGTGCCAGCAGCTTAGCGCGGGCTAGCGGGAACACAGATACGCAGTATTTT
clone_size: many; d_call: TRBD1; v_call: TRBV27; j_call: TRBJ1-2; cdr3_aa: CASSLIAGGYGYTF; cdr3_nt: TGTGCCAGCAGCCTCATAGCAGGGGGCTATGGCTACACCTTC
clone_size: many; d_call: TRBD2; v_call: TRBV20-1; j_call: TRBJ2-1; cdr3_aa: CSASGLEYNEQFF; cdr3_nt: TGCAGTGCTTCGGGACTAGAATACAATGAGCAGTTCTTC
clone_size: NA; d_call: NA; v_call: TRBV5-1; j_call: TRBJ2-5; cdr3_aa: CASRVGGPQETQYF; cdr3_nt: TGCGCCAGCCGGGTGGGGGGCCCCCAAGAGACCCAGTACTTC
clone_size: few; d_call: NA; v_call: TRBV30; j_call: TRBJ1-3; cdr3_aa: CAWSSHLVSGNTIYF; cdr3_nt: TGTGCCTGGAGCAGTCACCTCGTCTCTGGAAACACCATATATTTT
clone_size: NA; d_call: NA; v_call: TRBV9; j_call: TRBJ2-2; cdr3_aa: CASSLEQRYSTGELFF; cdr3_nt: TGTGCCAGCAGCTTGGAACAGAGATATAGCACCGGGGAGCTGTTTTTT
clone_size: NA; d_call: NA; v_call: TRBV6-1; j_call: TRBJ2-5; cdr3_aa: CASSVHNTGVVQETQYF; cdr3_nt: TGTGCCAGCAGTGTCCACAACACCGGGGTGGTCCAAGAGACCCAGTACTTC
clone_size: many; d_call: NA; v_call: TRBV11-2; j_call: TRBJ2-7; cdr3_aa: CASSPQGRGSYEQYF; cdr3_nt: TGTGCCAGCAGCCCCCAGGGAAGGGGCTCCTACGAGCAGTACTTC
clone_size: few; d_call: TRBD2; v_call: TRBV7-2; j_call: TRBJ2-1; cdr3_aa: CASSLRGGATSGFYNEQFF; cdr3_nt: TGTGCCAGCAGCTTAAGGGGGGGGGCAACTAGCGGATTTTACAATGAGCAGTTCTTC
clone_size: NA; d_call: NA; v_call: TRBV12-3/TRBV12-4; j_call: TRBJ2-5; cdr3_aa: CASSYQETQCF; cdr3_nt: TGTGCCAGCAGTTATCAAGAGACCCAGTGCTTC
clone_size: few; d_call: TRBD2; v_call: TRBV30; j_call: TRBJ2-7; cdr3_aa: CAWRTGIAGVYEQYF; cdr3_nt: TGTGCCTGGAGGACAGGAATAGCGGGAGTATACGAGCAGTACTTC
clone_size: NA; d_call: NA; v_call: TRBV20-1; j_call: TRBJ2-5; cdr3_aa: CSARVTGAGTQYF; cdr3_nt: TGCAGTGCTAGAGTCACAGGCGCTGGGACCCAGTACTTC
clone_size: NA; d_call: NA; v_call: TRBV30; j_call: TRBJ1-2; cdr3_aa: CAWSALTANYGYTF; cdr3_nt: TGTGCCTGGAGCGCACTAACGGCAAACTATGGCTACACCTTC